Listed here are 28 T cell receptor beta chains from one sample, sequenced in a study of cytomegalovirus exposure and HLA in healthy donors. TCRdb's copy holds only in-frame clones and misses some; the assay was immunoSEQ multiplex PCR. The data hold more than 120,000 clones, with around 86% observed a single time. The specimen sequenced was PBMCs. Source of these receptors: a man younger than 30 in good health and CMV-seropositive.

This rearrangement joins TRBV6-5 to TRBJ1-1; no definite D call. CDR1 is MNHEY and CDR2 is SVGAGI in the germline V gene. The CDR3 has 12 amino acids. V was shortened by 5 bases and J by 4 bases, with 8 bases between the two germline ends. The DNA for the CDR3 is TGTGCCAGCAGTCTGACGGGCACTGAAGCTTTCTTT. This sequence encodes CASSLTGTEAFF.

The chain combines TRBV6-5 with TRBJ1-1; 7 bases are shared with TRBD1. This CDR3 has 14 residues. The V gene end was trimmed by 0 bases and the J gene end by 5 bases; junction bases not matched to a gene: 3. In germline, CDR1 is MNHEY, CDR2 SVGAGI. The CDR3 is CASSYSSRGTEAFF. CDR3 in DNA: TGTGCCAGCAGTTACTCGAGCAGGGGGACTGAAGCTTTCTTT.

The chain combines TRBV5-6 with TRBJ1-6; D not resolved. The V end lost 5 bases, the J end lost 2 bases, and 11 bases lay between the germline ends. This CDR3 region has 15 residues. Germline CDR1 reads SGHDT; CDR2 reads YYEEEE. DNA for the CDR3: TGTGCCAGCAGAGCCGCCGGGACCTATAATTCACCCCTCCACTTT. Its translation: CASRAAGTYNSPLHF.

The rearrangement uses TRBV30 and TRBJ2-7; 7 bases fit TRBD2. The CDR3 is made up of 14 amino acids. Germline V gene lookup returns CDR1 GTSNPN and CDR2 SVGIG (reference sequence). CDR3 in amino acids: CAPRTASGSTRQYF. Written as DNA, the CDR3 is TGTGCTCCCCGAACGGCTAGCGGTAGTACGAGGCAGTACTTC.

V usage is TRBV7-6 and J usage is TRBJ2-1, with D unclear. Germline V gene data show CDR1 as SGHVS and CDR2 as FNYEAQ. Trimming cost V 2 bases and J 2 bases, with 4 bases left between them. The CDR3 runs to 13 residues. For the CDR3, the DNA is TGTGCCAGCAGCTTATCGGCCTACAATGAGCAGTTCTTC. This encodes CASSLSAYNEQFF.

This clone was seen a single time. The gene calls are TRBV4-1 and TRBJ1-5; TRBD1 aligns across 8 bases. Germline assignment: CDR1 MGHRA and CDR2 YSYEKL. This CDR3 is 15 amino acids long. V lost 8 bases to trimming and J lost 3 bases; unmatched junction nucleotides: 9. The DNA of the CDR3 is TGCGCCAGCGGACTACCGGGACAGGTCAATCAGCCCCAGCATTTT. This codes for CASGLPGQVNQPQHF.

The chain employs TRBV7-2 and TRBJ2-1, with TRBD1 matching over 8 bases. This CDR3 contains 16 residues. V gave up 1 base and J gave up 2 bases; unmatched junction bases: 4. Germline V gives CDR1 SGHTA, CDR2 FQGNSA. The CDR3 DNA reads as TGTGCCAGCAGCTTAGGTGAACAGGGGGCCTACAATGAGCAGTTCTTC. It translates to CASSLGEQGAYNEQFF.

The chain carries TRBV5-4 and TRBJ2-5; the D gene is possibly TRBD2 (7 bases). The CDR3 length is 15 residues. Per the germline V gene, CDR1 is SGHNT and CDR2 is YYREEE (reference sequence). V dropped 3 bases and J dropped 2 bases, with 14 bases sitting between them. CDR3 bases: TGTGCCAGCAGCTCCTCAAGGGGGGGACAAGAGACCCAGTACTTC. This codes for CASSSSRGGQETQYF.

The V gene is TRBV5-1, the J gene TRBJ2-5, with 10 bases aligning to TRBD1. Germline V gives CDR1 SGHRS, CDR2 YFSETQ. The CDR3 has 16 residues. Trimming took 0 bases from V and 3 from J; bases not matched to a gene: 5. CDR3 region: CASSLGQGAYEETQYF. The CDR3 nucleotides read TGCGCCAGCAGCTTGGGACAGGGGGCGTACGAAGAGACCCAGTACTTC.

V usage is TRBV9 and J usage is TRBJ1-2; 7 bases are a match to TRBD1. CDR1 and CDR2 from the germline V gene are SGDLS and YYNGEE. CDR3 length: 15 amino acids. The V segment lost 4 bases and the J segment 3 bases; nucleotides outside the gene matches: 9. The DNA for the CDR3 is TGTGCCAGCAGCCCCCGGACAGGTTCGTACTATGGCTACACCTTC. Residues: CASSPRTGSYYGYTF.

This rearrangement joins TRBV19 to TRBJ2-7; D is uncertain. V lost 3 bases and J lost 4, with 4 bases in between. Per the germline V gene, CDR1 is LNHDA and CDR2 is SQIVND (reference sequence). This CDR3 spans 11 amino acids. CDR3 nucleotides: TGTGCCAGTAGTATCGGGTACGAGCAGTACTTC. Translation gives CASSIGYEQYF.

V and J are TRBV5-1 and TRBJ1-6; 7 bases line up with TRBD1. The CDR3 spans 14 residues. Trimming took 6 bases from V and 13 from J; bases not matched to a gene: 13. Germline CDR1 reads SGHRS; CDR2 reads YFSETQ. CDR3 residues: CASKSGQNSRPLHF. CDR3 DNA: TGCGCCAGCAAGTCGGGACAGAATTCACGGCCCCTCCACTTT.

In its sample, this clone was seen a few times. The V and J genes are TRBV5-1 and TRBJ1-6; 8 bases agree with TRBD1. V lost 4 bases and J lost 6; bases outside the gene matches: 6. The CDR3 consists of 15 residues. The V gene's germline CDR1 is SGHRS and CDR2 YFSETQ. CDR3 in amino acids: CASSADRGSNSPLHF. The CDR3 DNA reads as TGCGCCAGCAGCGCCGACAGGGGCAGTAATTCACCCCTCCACTTT.

The V and J genes are TRBV9 and TRBJ2-1, with 10 bases aligning to TRBD2. CDR1 SGDLS and CDR2 YYNGEE come from the germline V gene. The CDR3 extends over 17 amino acids. V shed 4 bases, J shed 5 bases, and the junction held 12 bases outside the gene matches. The CDR3 coding sequence is TGTGCCAGCAGCCCCCGGGTGACGAGCGGGAGGGACAATGAGCAGTTCTTC. Translated, it gives CASSPRVTSGRDNEQFF.

J is TRBJ2-1 and V is TRBV27; the D gene is possibly TRBD2 (6 bases). Germline assignment: CDR1 MNHEY and CDR2 SMNVEV (reference sequence). Trimming left V 3 bases short and J 9 bases short, with 9 bases between. The CDR3 runs 12 residues. For the CDR3, the DNA is TGTGCCAGCAGTTTGGCGGGGACTGAGCAGTTCTTC. Amino acids: CASSLAGTEQFF.

The chain links TRBV4-1 to TRBJ1-4; D remains unclear. Per the germline V gene, CDR1 is MGHRA and CDR2 is YSYEKL. Trimming took 4 bases from V and 4 from J, leaving 16 bases between them. This CDR3 is built from 16 residues. CDR3 coding DNA: TGCGCCAGCAGCCGTCAGGCTGATATCCGTAATGAAAAACTGTTTTTT. Its protein product is CASSRQADIRNEKLFF.

The chain carries TRBV4-1 and TRBJ1-1; D not certain. Trimming took 3 bases from V and 7 from J, leaving 9 bases between them. CDR3 length equals 12 residues. Per germline, CDR1 MGHRA and CDR2 YSYEKL. As DNA, the CDR3 is TGCGCCAGCAGCCATTCGGGAGGTGAAGCTTTCTTT. It is translated as CASSHSGGEAFF.

This clone was detected once. The chain joins TRBV6-1 to TRBJ2-3; D may be TRBD2 (5 bases). The CDR3 is made up of 20 amino acids. V was pared by 0 bases and J by 4 bases, with 26 bases between. Looked up from germline, CDR1 is MNHNS and CDR2 is SASEGT. The CDR3 nucleotides read TGTGCCAGCAGTGAAGCGCAAGAGTCGGTAGGGAGTAGCATCGCAGATACGCAGTATTTT. Its translation: CASSEAQESVGSSIADTQYF.

V gene TRBV6-5 combines with J gene TRBJ1-5; D may be TRBD1 (5 bases). In germline, CDR1 is MNHEY, CDR2 SVGAGI. V lost 6 bases and J lost 5, with 17 bases in between. CDR3 size: 15 residues. The CDR3, as DNA: TGTGCCAGCAGCCCAAGGGGCGAAGGGTATCAGCCCCAGCATTTT. It translates to CASSPRGEGYQPQHF.

V gene TRBV5-6 combines with J gene TRBJ2-1; 15 bases match TRBD2. Trimming cost V 4 bases and J 7 bases; bases outside gene matches: 3. The CDR3 contains 15 residues. Germline CDR1 reads SGHDT; CDR2 reads YYEEEE. For the CDR3, the DNA is TGTGCCAGCAGCGGGGGACTAGCGGGAGGTAATGAGCAGTTCTTC. The encoded protein is CASSGGLAGGNEQFF.

The rearrangement links TRBV27 to TRBJ2-7; D gene uncertain. Germline CDR1 MNHEY, CDR2 SMNVEV (reference sequence). This CDR3 is 11 amino acids long. The ends were cut back, 5 bases at V and 6 bases at J, with 8 bases in the middle. The CDR3 sequence is CASSRLGEQYF. The CDR3, as DNA: TGTGCCAGCAGTCGCCTAGGCGAGCAGTACTTC.

V usage is TRBV27 and J usage is TRBJ2-1; D is perhaps TRBD2 (6 bases). Germline CDR1 is MNHEY and CDR2 is SMNVEV (reference sequence). There are 15 residues in the CDR3. Deletions cut 5 bases from V and 3 bases from J, with 14 bases between. The CDR3 reads CASSGWGTRYNEQFF. CDR3 bases: TGTGCCAGCAGTGGGTGGGGGACTCGCTACAATGAGCAGTTCTTC.

This clone has only a few counts. V gene TRBV7-8 combines with J gene TRBJ1-1; TRBD1 matches at 7 bases. Germline V gene data show CDR1 as SGHVS and CDR2 as FQNEAQ. The CDR3 consists of 15 residues. The trim removed 5 bases at V and 1 base at J, leaving 7 bases unmatched. CDR3: CASSRWDRSNTEAFF. In nucleotides, the CDR3 is TGTGCCAGCAGCCGATGGGACAGATCGAACACTGAAGCTTTCTTT.

The rearrangement links TRBV9 to TRBJ2-2; D is perhaps TRBD1 (6 bases). Germline CDR1 reads SGDLS; CDR2 reads YYNGEE. Trimming cost V 3 bases and J 7 bases, with 16 bases left between them. The CDR3 extends over 15 amino acids. Written as DNA, the CDR3 is TGTGCCAGCAGCGGCCAGGCAGGGGTTGTCGGGGAGCTGTTTTTT. Protein: CASSGQAGVVGELFF.

This chain uses TRBV7-9 with TRBJ2-5, with TRBD2 matching over 16 bases. The CDR3 totals 17 residues. Germline CDR1 is SEHNR and CDR2 is FQNEAQ (reference sequence). Losses at the gene ends were 7 bases for V and 5 bases for J; bases not matched to a gene: 10. In DNA form, the CDR3 reads TGTGCCAGCAACCTTAACACGGGACTAGCGGGAGGGGAGACCCAGTACTTC. This translates into CASNLNTGLAGGETQYF.

The chain employs TRBV28 and TRBJ2-1, with 9 bases identical to TRBD1. The CDR3 length is 16 residues. J gave up 5 bases and V 5 bases, and 10 bases lay outside the gene matches. Germline V lookup: CDR1 MDHEN, CDR2 SYDVKM. The CDR3 is CASSDSGTGNHNEQFF. Written as DNA, the CDR3 is TGTGCCAGCAGTGATTCCGGGACAGGGAACCACAATGAGCAGTTCTTC.

This sequence joins TRBV7-6 and TRBJ2-7, with 7 nucleotides matching TRBD1. CDR1 is SGHVS and CDR2 is FNYEAQ in the germline V gene. V shed 4 bases and J 2 bases; nucleotides not matched to a gene: 8. The CDR3 covers 15 residues. This chain's CDR3 is CASSSQTGLAYEQYF. The CDR3 DNA sequence: TGTGCCAGCAGCTCCCAGACAGGGTTGGCCTACGAGCAGTACTTC.

The chain carries TRBV7-2 and TRBJ2-5, with a weak D call TRBD1 (6 bases). Germline CDR1 reads SGHTA; CDR2 reads FQGNSA. The CDR3 runs to 14 residues. Between the trimmed V and J ends, which lost 3 bases and 5 bases, there was a span of 13 bases. CDR3 loop: CASSFGGQSETQYF. CDR3 sequence (DNA): TGTGCCAGCAGCTTTGGTGGACAGTCGGAGACCCAGTACTTC.